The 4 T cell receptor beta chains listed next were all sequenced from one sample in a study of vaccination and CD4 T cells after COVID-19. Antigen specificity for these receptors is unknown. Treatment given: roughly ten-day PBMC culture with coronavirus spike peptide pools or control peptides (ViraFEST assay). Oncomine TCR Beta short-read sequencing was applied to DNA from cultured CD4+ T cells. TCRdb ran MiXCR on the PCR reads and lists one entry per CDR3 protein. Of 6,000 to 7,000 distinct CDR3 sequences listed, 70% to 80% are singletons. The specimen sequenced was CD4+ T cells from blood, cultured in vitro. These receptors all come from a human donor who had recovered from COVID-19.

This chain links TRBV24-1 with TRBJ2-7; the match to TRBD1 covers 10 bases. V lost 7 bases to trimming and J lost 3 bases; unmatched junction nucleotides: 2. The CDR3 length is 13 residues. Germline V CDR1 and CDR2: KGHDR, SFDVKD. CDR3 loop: CATSRDRGYEQYF. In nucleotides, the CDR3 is TGTGCCACCAGCCGGGACAGGGGCTACGAGCAGTACTTC.

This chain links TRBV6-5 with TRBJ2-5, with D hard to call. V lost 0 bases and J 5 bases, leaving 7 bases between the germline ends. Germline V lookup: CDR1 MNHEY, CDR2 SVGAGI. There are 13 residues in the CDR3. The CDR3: CASSYSITETQYF. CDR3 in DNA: TGTGCCAGCAGTTACTCGATCACCGAGACCCAGTACTTC.

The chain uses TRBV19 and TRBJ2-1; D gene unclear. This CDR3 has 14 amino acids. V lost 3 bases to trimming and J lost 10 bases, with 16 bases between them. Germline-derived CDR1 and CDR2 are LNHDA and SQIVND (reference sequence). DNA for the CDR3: TGTGCCAGTAGTATTTTATTACGAGGTGGGGAGCAGTTCTTC. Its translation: CASSILLRGGEQFF. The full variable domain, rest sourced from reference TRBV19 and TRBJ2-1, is DGGITQSPKYLFRKEGQNVTLSCEQNLNHDAMYWYRQDPGQGLRLIYYSQIVNDFQKGDIAEGYSVSREKKESFPLTVTSAQKNPTAFYLCASSILLRGGEQFFGPGTRLTVL.

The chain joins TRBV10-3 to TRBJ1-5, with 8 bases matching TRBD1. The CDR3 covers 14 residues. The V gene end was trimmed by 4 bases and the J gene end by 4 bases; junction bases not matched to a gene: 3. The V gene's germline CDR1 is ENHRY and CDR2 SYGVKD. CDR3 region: CAISGQGANQPQHF. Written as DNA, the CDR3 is TGTGCCATCAGTGGCCAGGGGGCAAATCAGCCCCAGCATTTT.